This T cell receptor (beta chain) was retrieved from a study of cytomegalovirus exposure and HLA in healthy donors. Turning to the study itself: A data release that came early held approximately 85 million unique TCRs from HLA-typed donors. Study findings and constraints: A later analysis found TCR association rates differed by HLA locus, highest for DRB1 and lowest for HLA-C.

Healthy bone marrow donors made up the donors. This PCR relied on a set of 60 Vbeta primers and 13 Jbeta primers. Per the original data handling: Some 11 million of the roughly 80 million unique TCR beta chains counted in a later analysis were shared. Clones were sequenced by immunoSEQ multiplex PCR, and TCRdb holds only the in-frame ones, with some missing. V and J calls and clone size are copied from that table; D and trimming were computed from the DNA. The top ten hold more than 2.5% of the sample, which has roughly 130,000 clones, about 80% seen once. This CDR3 has 13 amino acids. Germline V gene sequence: CDR1 SGHDT, CDR2 YYEEEE. Germline trimming cut 5 bases from V and 8 bases from J; bases unmatched to any gene: 7. Concerning this clone: Its matching antigen is unknown.

This chain links TRBV5-6 with TRBJ2-4; 7 bases fit TRBD2. The clonotype originates from a male donor in good health and CMV-seronegative. Sequencing was done on a sample of PBMCs. The CDR3: CASRGGEGYIQYF. For the CDR3, the DNA is TGTGCCAGCAGGGGCGGGGAGGGGTACATTCAGTACTTC.